The rows below give T cell receptor beta chains drawn from one sample of a study of CD8 T cells in Susac syndrome. A single record per CDR3 protein comes from TCRdb applying MiXCR to the immunoSEQ multiplex PCR reads. The sample records about 280,000 distinct CDR3 sequences, 70% to 90% being singletons. The sequencing sample was made of CD8+ T cells from PBMCs. Receptors originate from a human donor with multiple sclerosis. The conserved cysteine and the conserved F or W are not part of the CDR3 here. The order of the fields is clone size, D gene, V gene, CDR3 protein. The D gene is left open where the match is weak. Clone size is not always given. Where it is, it says once, few, many or a class for expanded clones.

size: .; D: .; V: TRBV7-2; CDR3: ASSLTLQGTMNTEAF
size: once; D: .; V: TRBV2; CDR3: ASSEAVGLTCEQY
size: .; D: TRBD2; V: TRBV6-1; CDR3: ASSEGPAGRIGGGNEQF
size: many; D: .; V: TRBV7-2; CDR3: ASSLDGYT
size: .; D: .; V: TRBV2; CDR3: ASAGPNHSYEQY
size: .; D: TRBD2; V: TRBV5-5; CDR3: ASSPQRGGSAYEQF
size: .; D: TRBD2; V: TRBV3-1; CDR3: ASTLPGTSGREQF
size: .; D: TRBD2; V: TRBV29-1; CDR3: SATGTRKYNEQF
size: .; D: .; V: TRBV12-5; CDR3: ASGPGQSSNQPQH
size: .; D: .; V: TRBV30; CDR3: AWPWQDDGYT
size: .; D: .; V: TRBV29-1; CDR3: SVRSDNEQF
size: .; D: .; V: TRBV7-9; CDR3: ASSSTWTGANEKLF
size: .; D: .; V: TRBV9; CDR3: ASSPGGEPLFEQF
size: .; D: .; V: TRBV28; CDR3: ASSLGTPLH
size: .; D: .; V: TRBV15; CDR3: ATSRARPSSINSNQPQH
size: .; D: TRBD2; V: TRBV6-5; CDR3: ASSSSGSGTDTQY
size: .; D: .; V: TRBV29-1; CDR3: SVERLKTYEQY
size: .; D: .; V: TRBV30; CDR3: AWMRIGPYGYT
size: .; D: .; V: TRBV6-5; CDR3: ASSYSRERNTEAF
size: .; D: TRBD1; V: TRBV6-4; CDR3: ASQRGTGNQPQH
size: .; D: TRBD2; V: TRBV7-9; CDR3: ASSWESGTSYEQY
size: .; D: TRBD1; V: TRBV27; CDR3: ASSPQGAVNEKLF
size: .; D: .; V: TRBV27; CDR3: ASSKPDREQY
size: .; D: TRBD2; V: TRBV16; CDR3: ASSQFAGTRFLSEQF
size: .; D: .; V: TRBV5-4; CDR3: ASSLFADLSGNTIY
size: once; D: .; V: TRBV7-8; CDR3: ASTFAEELF